The next 2 T cell receptor beta chains were all read from a single sample in a study of cytomegalovirus exposure and HLA in healthy donors. Vbeta (60) and Jbeta (13) primers were used in the PCR. The method was immunoSEQ multiplex PCR; TCRdb's version includes in-frame clones alone and lacks a portion of them. The sample carries 200,000 to 250,000 clones, about 80% recorded once. Sequencing was carried out using PBMCs. The receptors were gathered from a man younger than 35 in good health and CMV-seronegative.

The chain uses TRBV28 and TRBJ1-2; D not resolved. Germline V lookup: CDR1 MDHEN, CDR2 SYDVKM. Trimming took off 1 base at V and 2 bases at J, with 8 bases between the two ends. This CDR3 region has 14 residues. DNA of the CDR3: TGTGCCAGCAGTTTATTTCAGGCGAACTATGGCTACACCTTC. Its translation is CASSLFQANYGYTF.

The chain recombines TRBV2 with TRBJ2-7; TRBD1 is a possible D gene (5 bases). CDR3 size: 15 residues. Germline V gene lookup returns CDR1 SNHLY and CDR2 FYNNEI. The V and J ends lost 7 bases and 0 bases respectively, with 16 bases between them. Here the CDR3 DNA reads TGTGCCAGCAATCCCACCCCAGGGTACTCCTACGAGCAGTACTTC. Translation gives CASNPTPGYSYEQYF.